The entry below describes one T cell receptor beta chain. Antigen specificity is unknown. The junction departs from the called germline gene at one end, perhaps through a read error. This record comes from a study of tumor-infiltrating lymphocytes in primary liver carcinoma. Regarding the study as a whole: Blood's top-250-clone fraction was significantly lower than that of tumors (p = 0.039).

The CDR3 length is 12 residues. Germline values: CDR1 MGHRA, CDR2 YSYEKL. From approximately 490 ng total RNA, TCR beta cDNA was generated with a primer in the constant region. Three-round nested multiplex PCR performed with slightly modified ARM-PCR produced the TCR beta libraries. Use of TRBV1-TRBV30 forward primers with a C-beta reverse primer characterized the first two PCR rounds, which lasted around 10 cycles each. TCRdb redid the calling of the multiplex PCR reads with MiXCR, one entry per CDR3 protein. The repertoire holds some 25,000 distinct CDR3 sequences, with around 78% as singletons. From unsorted bulk tissue weighing roughly 18-31 mg, DNA and RNA were co-extracted. Every single tumor sample held over 85% viable tumor cells.

V and J are TRBV4-1 and TRBJ2-2; D is uncertain. Sequenced material: liver tumor tissue from sampling region 3. The subset was: tumor region T3, left-lateral pole. The sequence derives from a man in his forties with primary liver carcinoma and hepatitis B virus infection. The CDR3 loop reads CTSSQEAGELFF. CDR3 nucleotides: TGCACCAGTAGCCAAGAAGCCGGGGAGCTGTTTTTT.